Here is one T cell receptor beta chain with its context. This sample was taken from a study of blood T cell repertoires in COVID-19. Study-level information: Donors of Cohort 3 who recovered were those that had two negative PCRs, clearance, or symptom resolution.

Germline CDR1 reads LNHDA; CDR2 reads SQIVND (reference sequence). After removal of 2 bases from V and 3 bases from J, the junction contained 2 bases not matched to a gene. The CDR3 extends over 16 amino acids. Here immunoSEQ multiplex PCR was the method, and the copy in TCRdb shows in-frame clones only, minus some. The sample yields about 190,000 clones, more than 85% seen once. Study members were between roughly 18 and 90 years old and lived in 24 US regions. Sequencing was done on a sample of PBMCs or T cells enriched from blood (not recorded which). The sequence derives from a woman between 40 and 50 years old in a cohort exposed to, infected with or recovered from COVID-19 (not recorded which). V usage is TRBV19 and J usage is TRBJ2-1; TRBD2 matches 12 bases. This CDR3 is CASSILAGGGYNEQFF. The CDR3 DNA follows: TGTGCCAGTAGTATACTAGCGGGAGGGGGCTACAATGAGCAGTTCTTC.